A selection of T cell receptor beta chains follows, all from one sample in a study of blood T cells in healthy people across ages. TCRdb reprocessed the 5' RACE reads with MiXCR, giving one entry per CDR3 protein. The repertoire includes approximately 1.5 million distinct CDR3 sequences, about 45% of them detected once, and about 4% sits in the top ten. The sample consisted of blood. Receptors originate from a woman aged 18-30 years in good health. CDR3s include the opening cysteine and the closing phenylalanine or tryptophan. The order of the fields is clone size, V gene, J gene, D gene, CDR3 protein, CDR3 DNA. The D gene is left open where the match is weak. Not all rows give a size; the values are once, few, many and, for expanded clones, a class.

size: few
V: TRBV16
J: TRBJ1-2
D: NA
CDR3: CASSQVQPEGGYTF
DNA: TGTGCCAGCAGCCAAGTACAGCCCGAGGGTGGCTACACCTTC

size: once
V: TRBV27
J: TRBJ1-2
D: NA
CDR3: CASSLRGQYDGYTF
DNA: TGTGCCAGCAGTTTACGGGGGCAGTACGATGGCTACACCTTC

size: NA
V: TRBV10-3
J: TRBJ1-1
D: TRBD1
CDR3: CAISESRTGGFNTEAFF
DNA: TGTGCCATCAGTGAGTCTAGGACAGGGGGCTTTAACACTGAAGCTTTCTTT

size: few
V: TRBV12-3/TRBV12-4
J: TRBJ2-5
D: NA
CDR3: CASSFGARRETQYF
DNA: TGTGCCAGCAGTTTTGGCGCTAGACGAGAGACCCAGTACTTC

size: NA
V: TRBV28
J: TRBJ2-5
D: NA
CDR3: CASSFLLDVAGETQYF
DNA: TGTGCCAGCAGTTTCCTCCTAGATGTCGCGGGGGAGACCCAGTACTTC

size: NA
V: TRBV20-1
J: TRBJ1-2
D: TRBD1
CDR3: CSAPGTGQNYGYTF
DNA: TGCAGTGCACCCGGGACAGGGCAAAACTATGGCTACACCTTC

size: few
V: TRBV6-6
J: TRBJ2-7
D: TRBD2
CDR3: CASKRVAGEYEQYF
DNA: TGTGCCAGCAAAAGGGTAGCGGGAGAGTACGAGCAGTACTTC

size: many
V: TRBV27
J: TRBJ1-5
D: NA
CDR3: CASSLSGGLSNQPQHF
DNA: TGTGCCAGCAGTTTATCAGGCGGGCTTAGCAATCAGCCCCAGCATTTT

size: NA
V: TRBV15
J: TRBJ1-4
D: NA
CDR3: CATSRGGQGRHEKLFF
DNA: TGTGCCACCAGCAGGGGCGGGCAGGGTCGCCATGAAAAACTGTTTTTT

size: NA
V: TRBV16
J: TRBJ2-7
D: NA
CDR3: CASSQFRLGDDEQYF
DNA: TGTGCCAGCAGCCAATTTAGGCTGGGGGACGACGAGCAGTACTTC